This T cell receptor beta chain was recovered during a study of blood T cell repertoires in COVID-19. About the research overall: COVID-19 samples from acute and convalescent phases originated in the United States, Italy and Spain. In each case, the material was cDNA or gDNA derived from T cells, B-cell-depleted T cells, or PBMCs.

CDR1 is SGHRS, CDR2 YFSETQ, per germline. The CDR3 extends over 14 amino acids. Trimming removed 0 bases from V and 5 bases from J, with 11 bases in between. This clone was seen more than once but under ten times. Clones were read by immunoSEQ multiplex PCR, and TCRdb kept only the in-frame ones, dropping some. The repertoire includes over 200,000 clones, around 81% of them detected once, and about 8.9% sits in the top ten. The chain uses TRBV5-1 and TRBJ2-5; a weak D match, TRBD2 (6 bases). The receptor was derived from a woman aged 50 to 60 with acute COVID-19. Material for sequencing was PBMCs or T cells enriched from blood (not recorded which). CDR3 amino acids: CASSLVRAGETQYF. The DNA for the CDR3 is TGCGCCAGCAGCTTGGTAAGGGCGGGGGAGACCCAGTACTTC.